The TCR beta chain under discussion was sequenced for a study of OX40 agonist ivuxolimab in advanced cancers. Germline CDR1 SGHVS, CDR2 FQNEAQ. V lost 4 bases, J lost 9 bases, and 19 bases lay in between. This CDR3 spans 15 amino acids. TCRdb keeps only in-frame clones here, not all; method: immunoSEQ multiplex PCR. The sample lists 84,000 or so clones; roughly 88% were seen once. The chain links TRBV7-8 to TRBJ1-5, with D possibly matching TRBD1 (5 bases). The input for sequencing was CD4+ or CD8+ T cells sorted from blood, taken in a trial of the OX40 agonist ivuxolimab. This receptor was obtained from an adult with an advanced solid tumor such as melanoma, head and neck, liver or kidney cancer. The CDR3: CASSSGGDWNGPQHF. The CDR3 DNA is TGTGCCAGCAGCTCCGGAGGGGACTGGAATGGGCCCCAGCATTTT.